The next 2 T cell receptor beta chains were all read from a single sample in a study of a mutant IDH1 vaccine in newly diagnosed glioma. Their specific antigens are unknown. Time point here: week 23, last vaccination. Topical imiquimod accompanied each vaccine dose, which consisted of 300 ug of mutant IDH1 20-mer peptide. Generated by immunoSEQ multiplex PCR, the TCRdb table keeps only in-frame clones and is missing some. Of about 64,000 clones in the sample, around 83% were seen once. The sequences come from PBMCs, collected from a glioma patient whose treatment included an IDH1 peptide vaccine. Source of these receptors: a man under 40 with glioma.

The chain joins TRBV5-8 to TRBJ1-1; TRBD1 matches at 7 bases. Looked up from germline, CDR1 is SGHTS and CDR2 is YDEGEE. This CDR3 is built from 13 residues. The trim removed 0 bases at V and 4 bases at J, leaving 0 bases unmatched. CDR3 sequence (DNA): TGTGCCAGCAGCTTGGACAGGGGCACTGAAGCTTTCTTT. Translating gives CASSLDRGTEAFF.

J is TRBJ2-2 and V is TRBV28; 7 bases are shared with TRBD2. The CDR3 loop spans 14 amino acids. Germline V lookup: CDR1 MDHEN, CDR2 SYDVKM. With V trimmed by 6 bases and J by 6 bases, 7 bases remained unmatched. The CDR3 is CASRPGLVAGELFF. The CDR3 region has the DNA TGTGCCAGCAGACCCGGACTAGTCGCCGGGGAGCTGTTTTTT.